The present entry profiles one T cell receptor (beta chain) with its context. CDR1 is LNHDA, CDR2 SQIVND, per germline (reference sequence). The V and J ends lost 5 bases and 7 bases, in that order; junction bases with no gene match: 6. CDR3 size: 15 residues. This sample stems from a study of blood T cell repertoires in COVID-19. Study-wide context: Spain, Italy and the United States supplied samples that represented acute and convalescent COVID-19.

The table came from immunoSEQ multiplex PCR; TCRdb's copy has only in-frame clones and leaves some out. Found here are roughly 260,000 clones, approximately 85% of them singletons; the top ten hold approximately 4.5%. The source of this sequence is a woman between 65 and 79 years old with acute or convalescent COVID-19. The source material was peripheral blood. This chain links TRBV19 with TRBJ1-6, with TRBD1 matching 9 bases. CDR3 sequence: CASSLGTGRNSPLHF. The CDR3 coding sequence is TGTGCCAGTAGTCTCGGGACAGGGCGAAATTCACCCCTCCACTTT.